This T cell receptor (beta chain) is drawn from a study of beta chain features in type 1 diabetes. As for the study in general: Over all samples combined, over 85,000,000 sorted cells were examined.

It was via CD45RO/CCR7/CD25/CD127/CD95/CD27 that CD4+ naive, central memory, regulatory and stem cell-like memory cells were sorted. CDR1 and CDR2 (germline): SQVTM, ANQGSEA. This CDR3 region has 13 residues. V lost 6 bases and J lost 7, with 13 bases in between. This clone has more than one count but fewer than ten. Reverse transcription of all isolated RNA meant that expressed TCRB transcripts were sequenced. The method was immunoSEQ multiplex PCR; TCRdb's version includes in-frame clones alone and lacks a portion of them. The table has about 150,000 clones, 11% seen once; the top ten hold under 2.5%.

The rearrangement uses TRBV29-1 and TRBJ1-6, with D possibly TRBD1 on 6 matching bases. Material: central memory CD4+ T cells from blood. The sequence derives from a man younger than 30 in good health. The DNA for the CDR3 is TGCAGCGTCAGCAGGGGAGACAATTCACCCCTCCACTTT. It is translated as CSVSRGDNSPLHF.